These 5 T cell receptor beta chains share one sample of origin, sequenced in a study of T cell responses to AZD1222 COVID-19 vaccine. Only in-frame clones appear in the TCRdb table, and some are missing; sequencing was by immunoSEQ multiplex PCR. The sample contains about 180,000 clones, approximately 90% of which appear only once. Sequences were derived from peripheral blood, sampled 28 days after the second AZD1222 dose. Source of these receptors: an adult who received the AZD1222 COVID-19 vaccine.

The J gene is TRBJ2-7, the V gene TRBV2; 13 nucleotides line up with TRBD2. Germline V CDR1 and CDR2: SNHLY, FYNNEI. This CDR3 is built from 16 residues. V dropped 6 bases and J dropped 5; count of bases not matched to a gene: 10. CDR3 sequence reads: CASRENRLAGGHEQYF. CDR3 DNA: TGTGCCAGCAGGGAGAATCGACTAGCGGGAGGACACGAGCAGTACTTC.

This chain joins TRBV19 and TRBJ2-7, with a tentative D call TRBD2 (6 bases). Germline CDR1 is LNHDA and CDR2 is SQIVND (reference sequence). V lost 6 bases and J 3 bases, leaving 6 bases between the germline ends. This CDR3 is 11 amino acids long. The CDR3 protein is CASSGGYEQYF. CDR3 nucleotides: TGTGCCAGTAGCGGGGGCTACGAGCAGTACTTC.

This chain uses TRBV28 with TRBJ2-7, with D possibly TRBD1 on 6 matching bases. Trimming pared 5 bases from V and 4 bases from J, leaving 30 bases between. CDR3 length equals 19 residues. Germline V gives CDR1 MDHEN, CDR2 SYDVKM. CDR3 DNA sequence: TGTGCCAGCAGTCCCATATACCATCCCCAGACAGGACGGAAGTACGAGCAGTACTTC. As protein: CASSPIYHPQTGRKYEQYF.

The chain combines TRBV6-5 with TRBJ1-6, with D tentatively TRBD1 (6 bases). V lost 8 bases to trimming and J lost 2 bases, with 10 bases between them. Germline CDR1 and CDR2: MNHEY and SVGAGI. This CDR3 is 14 amino acids long. The CDR3 reads CASSAGAYNSPLHF. CDR3 coding DNA: TGTGCCAGCTCCGCAGGGGCCTATAATTCACCCCTCCACTTT.

This clone was recorded a few times. The chain employs TRBV7-8 and TRBJ2-7; no clear D. The CDR3 is made up of 14 amino acids. Germline values: CDR1 SGHVS, CDR2 FQNEAQ. Trimming took 1 base from V and 3 from J, leaving 10 bases between them. The CDR3 DNA reads TGTGCCAGCAGCTTAGTCAGGAGAAGCTACGAGCAGTACTTC. This translates into CASSLVRRSYEQYF. Filled out from reference TRBV7-8 and TRBJ2-7, the complete variable domain reads GAGVSQSPRYKVAKRGQDVALRCDPISGHVSLFWYQQALGQGPEFLTYFQNEAQLDKSGLPSDRFFAERPEGSVSTLKIQRTQQEDSAVYLCASSLVRRSYEQYFGPGTRLTVT.